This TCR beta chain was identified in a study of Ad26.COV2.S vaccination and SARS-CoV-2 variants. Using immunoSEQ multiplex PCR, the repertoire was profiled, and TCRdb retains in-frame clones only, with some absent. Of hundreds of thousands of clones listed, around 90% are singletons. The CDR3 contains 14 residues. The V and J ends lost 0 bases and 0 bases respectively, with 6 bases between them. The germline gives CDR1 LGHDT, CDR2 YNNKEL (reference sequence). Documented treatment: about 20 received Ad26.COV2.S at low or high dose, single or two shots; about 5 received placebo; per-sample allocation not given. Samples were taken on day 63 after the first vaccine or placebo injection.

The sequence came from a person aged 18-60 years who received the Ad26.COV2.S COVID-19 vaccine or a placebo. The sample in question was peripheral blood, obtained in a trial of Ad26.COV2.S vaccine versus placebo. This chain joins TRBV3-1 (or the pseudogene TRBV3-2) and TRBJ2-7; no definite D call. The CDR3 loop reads CASSQEQFSYEQYF. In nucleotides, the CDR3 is TGTGCCAGCAGCCAAGAACAGTTCTCCTACGAGCAGTACTTC.